This is a list of T cell receptor beta chains from one sample in a study of cytomegalovirus exposure and HLA in healthy donors. Sequenced by immunoSEQ multiplex PCR; TCRdb stores in-frame clones only, minus some. The table has 100,000 to 150,000 clones, 81% seen once; the top ten hold about 0.76%. The sample consisted of PBMCs. Receptors originate from a man in his late teens or twenties in good health and CMV-seronegative. CDR3s include the opening cysteine and the closing phenylalanine or tryptophan. D genes are given only for firm matches. A clone size is listed for some rows: how often the clone was seen (once, few, many), or a class if it is expanded.

V gene	D gene	J gene	clone size	CDR3 DNA	CDR3 protein
TRBV28	TRBD1	TRBJ2-7	-	TGTGCCAGCAGTCCCGGGACAGGGGGTAACTACGAGCAGTACTTC	CASSPGTGGNYEQYF
TRBV7-6	-	TRBJ1-2	-	TGTGCCAGCAGCTTAGGCAGGGACATGCTTATTTATGGCTACACCTTC	CASSLGRDMLIYGYTF
TRBV2	-	TRBJ1-4	few	TGTGCCAGCAGTGTAAGCGGCAGGTCAACTAATGAAAAACTGTTTTTT	CASSVSGRSTNEKLFF
TRBV6-6	-	TRBJ2-6	-	TGTGCCAGCATTGAAACGAGGTTAGGGGCCAACGTCCTGACTTTC	CASIETRLGANVLTF
TRBV6-4	TRBD2	TRBJ2-3	once	TGTGCCAGCAGTGCCGGACTAGCGGGGGGCACAGATACGCAGTATTTT	CASSAGLAGGTDTQYF
TRBV29-1	TRBD1	TRBJ2-3	-	TGCAGCGTTGATATGCAGGGGGCAGATACGCAGTATTTT	CSVDMQGADTQYF
TRBV5-4	TRBD2	TRBJ2-3	-	TGTGCCAGCAGCCCGGGACTAGCGGCGGTCTTTGAGGGTGGTACGCAGTATTTT	CASSPGLAAVFEGGTQYF
TRBV9	TRBD1	TRBJ1-1	few	TGTGCCAGCAGTGACAGGGTCCGGGGGACTGAAGCTTTCTTT	CASSDRVRGTEAFF
TRBV7-9	TRBD2	TRBJ2-3	-	TGTGCCAGCAGCGCCAGAGGGCTAGCGGGGGTTGTCGCAGATACGCAGTATTTT	CASSARGLAGVVADTQYF
TRBV7-2	TRBD2	TRBJ2-7	few	TGTGCCAGCAGCCGCCCGGGGGGGGACGAGCAGTACTTC	CASSRPGGDEQYF
TRBV7-9	TRBD1	TRBJ2-1	-	TGTGCCAGCAGCTCCCGGGACAGGGGGCGGGAGAATGAGCAGTTCTTC	CASSSRDRGRENEQFF
TRBV4-3	-	TRBJ2-6	-	TGCGCCAGCAGCCAAGATCGAACCTTCGGGTACTCTGGGGCCAACGTCCTGACTTTC	CASSQDRTFGYSGANVLTF
TRBV7-2	-	TRBJ2-7	-	TGTGCCAGCAGCTTAGGACCCCAGCGCGAGCAGTACTTC	CASSLGPQREQYF
TRBV28	TRBD1	TRBJ1-5	few	TGTGCCAGCAGTTTCGCCAGGGGGCTCGGTCAGCCCCAGCATTTT	CASSFARGLGQPQHF
TRBV19	TRBD2	TRBJ2-1	-	TGTGCCAGTAGTATCGGGACTAGCGGCCGAAAGCAGTTCTTC	CASSIGTSGRKQFF
TRBV5-1	TRBD1	TRBJ1-1	-	TGCGCCAGCAGACTTGAGGGGGCGTACACTGAAGCTTTCTTT	CASRLEGAYTEAFF
TRBV9	TRBD1	TRBJ1-1	-	TGTGCCAGCAGCGACGGGGACAGTAGTTACACTGAAGCTTTCTTT	CASSDGDSSYTEAFF
TRBV5-4	TRBD1	TRBJ1-2	-	TGTGCCAGCAGCTTGAAGGGGGCGGGAGGCTACACCTTC	CASSLKGAGGYTF
TRBV7-8	-	TRBJ1-2	-	TGTGCCAGCAGCTTAGCACCGGAGTTGTTTGGCTACACCTTC	CASSLAPELFGYTF
TRBV27	TRBD1	TRBJ1-4	-	TGTGCCAGCAGTTCCTCAGGGGGTGTTGAAAAACTGTTTTTT	CASSSSGGVEKLFF
TRBV19	-	TRBJ1-1	-	TGTGCCAGCCAAACAGGGTTTCTTAACACTGAAGCTTTCTTT	CASQTGFLNTEAFF
TRBV5-6	TRBD1	TRBJ1-3	-	TGTGCCAGCAGCTTGGAACAGGGGGCTTCGGGAAACACCATATATTTT	CASSLEQGASGNTIYF